The rows below give T cell receptor beta chains drawn from one sample of a study of cytomegalovirus exposure and HLA in healthy donors. The repertoire was sequenced with immunoSEQ multiplex PCR; TCRdb's copy has only in-frame clones and lacks some. The data hold nearly 200,000 clones, with 79% observed a single time. Specimen: PBMCs. These receptors were taken from a male donor in good health and CMV-seropositive. Both conserved end residues are part of each CDR3. D genes are given only for firm matches. Clone size, where shown, is once, few, many, or a class for clones that have expanded.

cdr3_aa cdr3_nt d_call clone_size j_call v_call
CASSVGASGSNEQYF TGTGCCAGCAGCGTAGGGGCTAGCGGGTCTAACGAGCAGTACTTC TRBD2 . TRBJ2-7 TRBV9
CASASSGNTIYF TGTGCCAGCGCTAGCTCTGGAAACACCATATATTTT . few TRBJ1-3 TRBV6-1
CASSLSLVVSSGGPTGELFF TGTGCCAGCAGCTTAAGTCTCGTGGTCTCTAGCGGGGGGCCCACCGGGGAGCTGTTTTTT TRBD2 once TRBJ2-2 TRBV7-3
CASRKEVFPYQPQHF TGTGCCAGCAGGAAAGAGGTATTTCCCTATCAGCCCCAGCATTTT . . TRBJ1-5 TRBV7-2
CASSLAYSTDTQYF TGTGCCAGTAGTCTAGCGTATAGCACAGATACGCAGTATTTT . . TRBJ2-3 TRBV19
CSVEDRAATEAFF TGCAGCGTTGAAGACAGGGCGGCGACTGAAGCTTTCTTT . few TRBJ1-1 TRBV29-1
CASRLARTGEDKETQYF TGTGCAAGTCGCTTAGCAAGGACAGGGGAGGATAAAGAGACCCAGTACTTC . . TRBJ2-5 TRBV12-2
CASSHTGGTEAFF TGTGCCAGCAGTCATACAGGGGGCACTGAAGCTTTCTTT TRBD1 . TRBJ1-1 TRBV7-3
CASSLGTGGDGYTF TGTGCCAGCAGCCTCGGGACAGGGGGCGATGGCTACACCTTC TRBD1 few TRBJ1-2 TRBV7-9
CASSSGQVLSEQYF TGTGCCAGCAGCTCTGGGCAAGTTTTGAGCGAGCAGTACTTC . . TRBJ2-7 TRBV27
CASSVPGQGACTF TGTGCCAGCAGCGTCCCGGGACAGGGGGCGTGCACCTTC TRBD1 . TRBJ1-2 TRBV11-1
CASSPHRQNTEAFF TGTGCCAGCAGCCCGCATAGACAGAACACTGAAGCTTTCTTT . . TRBJ1-1 TRBV14
CASRSRVESTEAFF TGTGCCAGCAGAAGCAGGGTAGAGTCCACTGAAGCTTTCTTT . . TRBJ1-1 TRBV6-4
CASSEEWGQRGGEKLFF TGTGCCAGCAGTGAAGAATGGGGACAACGCGGCGGGGAAAAACTGTTTTTT . . TRBJ1-4 TRBV6-1
CASSAGLAGNNEQFF TGTGCCAGCAGCGCGGGACTAGCGGGAAACAATGAGCAGTTCTTC TRBD2 . TRBJ2-1 TRBV7-3
CASSPEGLADTQYF TGTGCCAGCTCACCAGAGGGACTAGCGGATACGCAGTATTTT TRBD2 . TRBJ2-3 TRBV18
CASSVHRVDEKLFF TGTGCCAGCAGTGTCCACAGGGTGGATGAAAAACTGTTTTTT . . TRBJ1-4 TRBV6-1
CASSRQGSGDNQPQHF TGTGCCAGTAGTAGACAGGGTAGTGGCGACAATCAGCCCCAGCATTTT TRBD1 once TRBJ1-5 TRBV19
CASSEAGFGELFF TGTGCCAGCAGCGAAGCAGGGTTCGGGGAGCTGTTTTTT . . TRBJ2-2 TRBV7-6
CAWTGAGNQPQHF TGTGCCTGGACAGGGGCCGGCAATCAGCCCCAGCATTTT . . TRBJ1-5 TRBV30
CASSARTGLVDNEQFF TGTGCCAGCAGCGCCCGAACAGGGCTGGTTGACAATGAGCAGTTCTTC . . TRBJ2-1 TRBV9
CASKLGQGGAEAFF TGTGCCAGCAAGCTAGGACAGGGAGGCGCTGAAGCTTTCTTT TRBD1 once TRBJ1-1 TRBV28
CAGRRGSTYEQYF TGTGCCGGCCGCCGGGGGAGTACCTACGAGCAGTACTTC . . TRBJ2-7 TRBV28
CASSPSRSATNEKLFF TGTGCCAGCAGCCCCTCCCGCTCAGCAACTAATGAAAAACTGTTTTTT . . TRBJ1-4 TRBV11-1